This TCR beta chain stems from a study of T cells in Graves' hyperthyroidism and ophthalmopathy. On the study more broadly: Peripheral blood was drawn at first diagnosis, prior to all treatment.

RNA transcripts were the template for amplifying TCR beta CDR3 regions. HTBI primers were used for first-round RT-PCR of the TCR CDR3. MiXCR, run by TCRdb on the multiplex PCR reads, gives a single entry per CDR3 protein. The repertoire holds hundreds of thousands of distinct CDR3 sequences, with approximately 15% as singletons. The CDR3 loop spans 14 amino acids. Per germline, CDR1 GTSNPN and CDR2 SVGIG (reference sequence). Trimming shortened V by 2 bases and J by 7 bases, and 17 bases separated the two germline ends. Diagnostic decisions used clinical symptoms, serum thyroxine and TRAb, thyroid ultrasound and orbital computed tomography. PBMCs were obtained from over 8.5 ml fresh peripheral blood. This clonotype was detected ten times or more.

The clonotype comes from a woman in her forties or fifties with Graves' ophthalmopathy. Sequenced material: blood. The J gene is TRBJ1-2, the V gene TRBV30; D unclear. The CDR3 is CAWSLRNLGVGYTF. The CDR3 region has the DNA TGTGCCTGGAGTCTGCGGAATTTGGGCGTTGGCTACACCTTC.